This is a list of T cell receptor beta chains from one sample in a study of blood T cell repertoires in COVID-19. Here immunoSEQ multiplex PCR was the method, and the copy in TCRdb shows in-frame clones only, minus some. Seen here are 200,000 to 250,000 clones, around 90% observed once, and the top ten hold approximately 0.8%. The sequenced sample was peripheral blood. Receptor source: a man aged 25-45 years with COVID-19, enrolled during active disease. Each CDR3 is given with its conserved first and last residue. A D gene is named only where the DNA matches it firmly. The size of a clone is reported for some rows only, either as once, few or many, or as a class for expanded clones.

NA,TRBV5-6,TRBJ2-2,NA,TGTGCCAGCAGCTTGGTGGCCGAGAACACCGGGGAGCTGTTTTTT,CASSLVAENTGELFF
NA,TRBV5-1,TRBJ2-2,NA,TGCGCCAGCAGCTTGGAAGCCCTCACGGGGGAGCTGTTTTTT,CASSLEALTGELFF
NA,TRBV10-1,TRBJ2-3,NA,TGCGCCACCGGCAGTGGGGACTTAAGCACAGATACGCAGTATTTT,CATGSGDLSTDTQYF
once,TRBV5-5,TRBJ2-7,TRBD1,TGTGCCAGCAGCAGCTACCCGACAGGGTCCCACTACGAGCAGTACTTC,CASSSYPTGSHYEQYF
NA,TRBV5-4,TRBJ2-7,NA,TGTGCCAGCAGAGATGCCACGGGTGAAGTCTACGAGCAGTACTTC,CASRDATGEVYEQYF
NA,TRBV6-5,TRBJ1-5,NA,TGTGCCAGCAGCCGGGTTACCAATCAGCCCCAGCATTTT,CASSRVTNQPQHF
NA,TRBV9,TRBJ2-5,TRBD1,TGTGCCAGCAGCGTAGATCTAGGGGGCATCGAGACCCAGTACTTC,CASSVDLGGIETQYF
NA,TRBV2,TRBJ2-1,TRBD2,TGTGCCAAAAGGACTAGCGGACCGAGCTCCTACAATGAGCAGTTCTTC,CAKRTSGPSSYNEQFF
NA,TRBV9,TRBJ2-1,TRBD1,TGTGCCAGCAGCGTAGCGGGGGAAGAGGGGACAGGAGACAATGAGCAGTTCTTC,CASSVAGEEGTGDNEQFF
NA,TRBV23-1,TRBJ2-5,TRBD1,TGCGCCAGCAGTCAATATCACAGGGGGAGCCAAGAGACCCAGTACTTC,CASSQYHRGSQETQYF
NA,TRBV7-9,TRBJ2-1,TRBD2,TGTGCCAGCAGCCCAAGGACTAGCGGGGACAATGAGCAGTTCTTC,CASSPRTSGDNEQFF